The 4 T cell receptor beta chains presented below share a single source sample, sequenced in a study of shared clonotypes between healthy human individuals. Naive CD8 cells lacked CD45RO, underwent positive selection for CCR7 and left out terminally differentiated effector memory CD45RA+ cells. Sequencing was performed with immunoSEQ multiplex PCR; in TCRdb, only in-frame clones are kept and a portion is missing. The table shows about 870,000 clones, with 80% to 95% occurring only once. The specimen sequenced was naive CD8+ T cells sorted from blood. Receptors were obtained from a young man in good health.

This rearrangement joins TRBV7-9 to TRBJ2-3, with 7 bases identical to TRBD2. The ends lost 2 bases at V and 2 bases at J; junction bases unmatched: 7. The CDR3 is 16 amino acids. Germline V gives CDR1 SEHNR, CDR2 FQNEAQ (reference sequence). CDR3 sequence reads: CASSLSGRAITDTQYF. CDR3 sequence (DNA): TGTGCCAGCAGCTTAAGTGGGAGGGCCATCACAGATACGCAGTATTTT.

The chain recombines TRBV7-9 with TRBJ2-3; no firm D call. The CDR3 is 14 amino acids. Germline V gene lookup returns CDR1 SEHNR and CDR2 FQNEAQ (reference sequence). V gave up 4 bases and J gave up 4 bases, with 12 bases separating them. DNA for the CDR3: TGTGCCAGCAGCTCTTCGAACCTAGCAGATACGCAGTATTTT. Protein: CASSSSNLADTQYF.

The V call is TRBV7-9, the J call TRBJ2-5; possible D gene TRBD2, 5 bases. This CDR3 contains 16 residues. V lost 1 base, J lost 5 bases, and 17 bases lay in between. The germline V gene encodes CDR1 SEHNR and CDR2 FQNEAQ (reference sequence). The CDR3 DNA is TGTGCCAGCAGCTTAGTTTCTAGCTTAGGGTGGGAGACCCAGTACTTC. The encoded protein is CASSLVSSLGWETQYF.

This chain links TRBV18 with TRBJ1-5; perhaps TRBD1 as D (5 bases). From germline, CDR1 is KGHSH and CDR2 LQKENI. The CDR3 is 16 residues long. V lost 3 bases and J 6 bases, leaving 18 bases between the germline ends. CDR3 protein: CASSPGPPTGSQPQHF. The CDR3 bases are TGTGCCAGCTCACCGGGACCACCGACGGGCAGTCAGCCCCAGCATTTT. Filled out from reference TRBV18 and TRBJ1-5, the complete variable domain reads NAGVMQNPRHLVRRRGQEARLRCSPMKGHSHVYWYRQLPEEGLKFMVYLQKENIIDESGMPKERFSAEFPKEGPSILRIQQVVRGDSAAYFCASSPGPPTGSQPQHFGDGTRLSIL.